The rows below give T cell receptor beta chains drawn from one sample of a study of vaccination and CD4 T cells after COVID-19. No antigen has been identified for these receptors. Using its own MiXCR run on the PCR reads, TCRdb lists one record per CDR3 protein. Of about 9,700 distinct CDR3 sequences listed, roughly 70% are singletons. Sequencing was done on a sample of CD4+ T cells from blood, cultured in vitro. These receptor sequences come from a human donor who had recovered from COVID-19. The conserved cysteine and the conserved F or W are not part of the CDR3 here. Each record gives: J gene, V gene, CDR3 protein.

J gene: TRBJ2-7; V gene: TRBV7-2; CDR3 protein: ASTTSGVYEQY
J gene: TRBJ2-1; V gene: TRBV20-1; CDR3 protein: SAPGLARYEQF
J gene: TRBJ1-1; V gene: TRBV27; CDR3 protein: ASSRGPTGASTEAF
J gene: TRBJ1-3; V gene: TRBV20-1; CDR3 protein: SAVPDRGSGNTIY
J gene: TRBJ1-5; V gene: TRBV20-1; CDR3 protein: SARDPRGGQPQH
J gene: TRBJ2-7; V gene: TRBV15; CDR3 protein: ATRRGGASGSYEQY
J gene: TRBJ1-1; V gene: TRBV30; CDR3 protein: AWKELGATEAF
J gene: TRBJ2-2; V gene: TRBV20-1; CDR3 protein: SAPSGRRTGELF
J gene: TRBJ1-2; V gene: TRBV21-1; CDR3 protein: ASSLLWREDYGYT
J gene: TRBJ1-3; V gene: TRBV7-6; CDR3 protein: ASSLVSSGNTIY
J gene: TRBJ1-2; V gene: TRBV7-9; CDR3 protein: ASRPPGQGYGYT
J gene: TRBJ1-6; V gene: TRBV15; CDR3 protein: ATSRDLWGDNLNSPLH
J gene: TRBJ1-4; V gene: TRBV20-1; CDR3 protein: SARGGLLDEKLF
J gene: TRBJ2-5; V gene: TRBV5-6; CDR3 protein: ASSRDALGETQY
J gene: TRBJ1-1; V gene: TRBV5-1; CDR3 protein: ASSLGGLTEAF
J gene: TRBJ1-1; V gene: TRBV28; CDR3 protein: ASSPPVKMNTEAF